These 12 T cell receptor beta chains were sequenced from one sample in a study of somatic mutations in cytotoxic T cells in rheumatoid arthritis. The table came from immunoSEQ multiplex PCR; TCRdb's copy has only in-frame clones and leaves some out. The sample lists some 16,000 clones, about 80% seen once, with around 11% in the top ten. Material: CD8+ T cells sorted from blood. These receptors all come from an adult with rheumatoid arthritis.

The V and J genes are TRBV5-4 and TRBJ2-6; a possible D gene is TRBD2 (6 bases). CDR1 and CDR2 (germline): SGHNT, YYREEE (reference sequence). V lost 1 base to trimming and J lost 11 bases, with 16 bases between them. This CDR3 region has 15 residues. For the CDR3, the DNA is TGTGCCAGCAGCTTGAGGAGGGATTTGACCGACGTCCTGACTTTC. It specifies CASSLRRDLTDVLTF.

J is TRBJ2-7 and V is TRBV4-1; maybe TRBD2 (6 bases). CDR3 length: 15 residues. Between the trimmed V and J ends, which lost 4 bases and 2 bases, there was a span of 15 bases. CDR1 MGHRA and CDR2 YSYEKL come from the germline V gene. As DNA, the CDR3 is TGCGCCAGCAGCCCGCAAACGTCGGGGGCCTACGAGCAGTACGTC. Its translation: CASSPQTSGAYEQYV.

V and J are TRBV5-6 and TRBJ1-6; D is unresolved. There are 16 residues in the CDR3. Trimming shortened V by 5 bases and J by 7 bases, and 19 bases separated the two germline ends. Germline CDR1 reads SGHDT; CDR2 reads YYEEEE. In nucleotides, the CDR3 is TGTGCCAGCAGTTTTCGATTAGGGCAGGCGAATTCACCCCTCCACTTT. Translating gives CASSFRLGQANSPLHF. Full variable domain (rest looked up from reference TRBV5-6 and TRBJ1-6): DAGVTQSPTHLIKTRGQQVTLRCSPKSGHDTVSWYQQALGQGPQFIFQYYEEEERQRGNFPDRFSGHQFPNYSSELNVNALLLGDSALYLCASSFRLGQANSPLHFGNGTRLTVT.

The CDR3 is CASSPTGYNSPLHF. The CDR3 DNA reads as TGTGCCAGCAGTCCGACAGGGTATAATTCACCCCTCCACTTT. V and J are TRBV28 and TRBJ1-6; 7 bases align to TRBD1. The CDR3 sequence is 14 residues long. The germline CDR1 and CDR2 sequences are MDHEN and SYDVKM. Trimming at V came to 5 bases and at J to 4 bases, leaving 2 bases not matched to a gene.

The chain has TRBV11-1 and TRBJ2-2, with 9 bases matching TRBD2. The germline V gene encodes CDR1 SGHAT and CDR2 FQDESV (reference sequence). The CDR3 is made up of 15 amino acids. V trimming: 5 bases; J trimming: 5 bases; junction bases outside the gene matches: 6. The CDR3 DNA follows: TGTGCCAGCAGCGTTTCCACTAGCGGGACCGGGGAGCTGTTTTTT. Amino acid sequence: CASSVSTSGTGELFF.

The rearrangement joins TRBV18 to TRBJ1-6, with D possibly matching TRBD1 (6 bases). Trimming stripped 5 bases from V and 9 bases from J, with 23 bases between. CDR1 is KGHSH and CDR2 is LQKENI in the germline V gene. There are 17 residues in the CDR3. Here the CDR3 reads CASSYDRRGDRISPLHF. CDR3 sequence (DNA): TGTGCCAGCTCATACGACAGGCGGGGGGATAGGATTTCACCCCTCCACTTT.

The genes are TRBV6-1 and TRBJ1-5; 7 nucleotides agree with TRBD1. V dropped 0 bases and J dropped 6; count of bases not matched to a gene: 5. Germline assignment: CDR1 MNHNS and CDR2 SASEGT. This CDR3 has 15 residues. CDR3 coding DNA: TGTGCCAGCAGTGAAGCCAACCCAGGGGGTCAGCCCCAGCATTTT. This codes for CASSEANPGGQPQHF.

This clone was seen more than once but under ten times. The V gene is TRBV7-9, the J gene TRBJ1-5, with 7 bases that match TRBD1. The CDR3 consists of 12 residues. Germline V gene sequence: CDR1 SEHNR, CDR2 FQNEAQ (reference sequence). V shed 3 bases and J 12 bases; nucleotides not matched to a gene: 5. DNA of the CDR3: TGTGCCAGCAGCTTTAGGGGGCTGGACCAGCATTTT. Translating it yields CASSFRGLDQHF.

The genes are TRBV11-2 and TRBJ1-1, with D hard to call. Germline CDR1 and CDR2: SGHAT and FQNNGV. CDR3 length: 15 residues. V was trimmed by 1 base and J by 0 bases, leaving 9 bases between them. CDR3 in amino acids: CASSLGGRMNTEAFF. The CDR3 DNA reads as TGTGCCAGCAGCTTAGGAGGCCGGATGAACACTGAAGCTTTCTTT.

This rearrangement joins TRBV2 to TRBJ2-2; D is ambiguous. V was clipped by 10 bases and J by 4 bases, with 16 bases between them. The CDR3 extends over 14 amino acids. Per germline, CDR1 SNHLY and CDR2 FYNNEI. In nucleotides, the CDR3 is TGTGCCATATATAAGGACGGACCCACCGGGGAGCTGTTTTTT. It specifies CAIYKDGPTGELFF.

The chain couples TRBV6-5 to TRBJ2-1; 8 nucleotides line up with TRBD2. The CDR3 spans 16 residues. Germline loops: CDR1 MNHEY, CDR2 SVGAGI. Trimming removed 0 bases from V and 5 bases from J; junction bases left unmatched: 6. The CDR3 DNA follows: TGTGCCAGCAGTTACTCGAGGGGCGGGGGGCACAATGAGCAGTTCTTC. Encoded protein: CASSYSRGGGHNEQFF.

This sequence joins TRBV6-1 and TRBJ2-3; 10 positions match TRBD2. Germline-derived CDR1 and CDR2 are MNHNS and SASEGT. V lost 4 bases to trimming and J lost 6 bases; unmatched junction nucleotides: 4. The CDR3 loop spans 14 amino acids. DNA for the CDR3: TGTGCCAGCAGTGGAAGCGGGGGGGGCGATACGCAGTATTTT. Translation gives CASSGSGGGDTQYF.